These T cell receptor beta chains were read from a single sample in a study of cytomegalovirus exposure and HLA in healthy donors. Generated by immunoSEQ multiplex PCR, the TCRdb table keeps only in-frame clones and is missing some. The table lists about 98,000 clones, 87% of them singletons. Specimen: PBMCs. These receptors were obtained from a woman aged 25 to 39 in good health and CMV-seronegative. Each CDR3 is given with its conserved first and last residue. The D gene is left open where the match is weak. Clone size appears in some rows only: once, few, many, or a class for an expanded clone.

clone size	J gene	D gene	V gene	CDR3 DNA	CDR3 protein
NA	TRBJ2-7	TRBD1	TRBV10-3	TGTGCCATCAGTGGGACAGGGCAAATCGACGAGCAGTACTTC	CAISGTGQIDEQYF
NA	TRBJ2-3	NA	TRBV18	TGTGCCAGCCACGTTGAGTACACAGATACGCAGTATTTT	CASHVEYTDTQYF
NA	TRBJ2-1	TRBD1	TRBV7-2	TGTGCCAGCAGCCCAAGGACAGGGTTCAATGAGCAGTTCTTC	CASSPRTGFNEQFF
NA	TRBJ1-2	NA	TRBV5-1	TGCGCCAGCAGCTCCGCGGGGGCGAACTATGGCTACACCTTC	CASSSAGANYGYTF
NA	TRBJ1-2	NA	TRBV29-1	TGCAGCGTTCAACAGGCGCTCCGGGGCTACACCTTC	CSVQQALRGYTF
NA	TRBJ2-7	NA	TRBV9	TGTGCCAGCAGCTCCGGGGTCCACTACGAGCAGTACTTC	CASSSGVHYEQYF
NA	TRBJ1-3	TRBD1	TRBV2	TGTGCCAGCAGGGACAGGGGAGACACCATATATTTT	CASRDRGDTIYF
NA	TRBJ1-2	NA	TRBV11-2	TGTGCCAGCAGCTTTCGGGATGGCTACACCTTC	CASSFRDGYTF
NA	TRBJ1-3	NA	TRBV10-1	TGCGCCAGCAGTGGTTCAGACTCTGGAAACACCATATATTTT	CASSGSDSGNTIYF
NA	TRBJ2-2	NA	TRBV7-3	TGTGCCAGCAGCCCCGTGGCGGAGAACACCGGGGAGCTGTTTTTT	CASSPVAENTGELFF
NA	TRBJ2-2	NA	TRBV28	TGTGCCAGCAGTTTTCTGTGGAAAGCGGCCGGGGAGCTGTTTTTT	CASSFLWKAAGELFF
few	TRBJ1-1	TRBD1	TRBV19	TGTGCCAGTAAGGCAGGGGGAGAGGGTCCGACTGAAGCTTTCTTT	CASKAGGEGPTEAFF
NA	TRBJ2-7	NA	TRBV6-1	TGTGCCAGCAGTGAAGAGTTAGGGGACGAGCAGTACTTC	CASSEELGDEQYF
NA	TRBJ2-7	NA	TRBV10-1	TGCGCCAGCAGTTTCGGCCAGGGCTACGAGCAGTACTTC	CASSFGQGYEQYF
NA	TRBJ2-3	TRBD2	TRBV7-3	TGTGCCAGCAGCTCGGGGGGGTATACGCAGTATTTT	CASSSGGYTQYF
NA	TRBJ2-1	TRBD2	TRBV29-1	TGCAGCGTTGCTATGTGGACTAGCGGGAGGGCAGCCAATGAGCAGTTCTTC	CSVAMWTSGRAANEQFF
once	TRBJ2-3	NA	TRBV5-1	TGCGCCAGCAGCTTGGGCGTAGGGGTCACAGATACGCAGTATTTT	CASSLGVGVTDTQYF
NA	TRBJ1-3	NA	TRBV18	TGTGCCAGCTCATACATGTTAAGCTCTGGAAACACCATATATTTT	CASSYMLSSGNTIYF
NA	TRBJ2-5	TRBD1	TRBV2	TGTGCCAGCAGTGATTCCGGGACAGAGAACCAAGAGACCCAGTACTTC	CASSDSGTENQETQYF
few	TRBJ2-3	NA	TRBV6-1	TGTGCCAGCGGGAAGCCATCGGGGACAGATACGCAGTATTTT	CASGKPSGTDTQYF
NA	TRBJ2-7	NA	TRBV27	TGTGCCAGCACCCCGGGACACGAGAGTAAGCAGTACTTC	CASTPGHESKQYF
NA	TRBJ1-1	NA	TRBV5-4	TGTGCCAGCAGCTTGCCAGGGGAACCTACTGAAGCTTTCTTT	CASSLPGEPTEAFF
once	TRBJ1-2	NA	TRBV5-4	TGTGCCAGCAGCGGATTGAAGTCCCGAGGCTATGGCTACACCTTC	CASSGLKSRGYGYTF
NA	TRBJ2-1	NA	TRBV6-1	TGTGCCAGCAGTGTCCGGGACTCGGGTAGGAATGAGCAGTTCTTC	CASSVRDSGRNEQFF
NA	TRBJ1-1	TRBD1	TRBV18	TGTGCCAGCTCACCGAGGGACAGACAGAACACTGAAGCTTTCTTT	CASSPRDRQNTEAFF
NA	TRBJ2-7	NA	TRBV6-1	TGTGCCAGCAGTGTGGCAGGGTGGCCCTACGAGCAGTACTTC	CASSVAGWPYEQYF
NA	TRBJ1-2	NA	TRBV7-3	TGTGCCAGCAGCTTACAGCCGGGCTATGGCTACACCTTC	CASSLQPGYGYTF
NA	TRBJ1-1	NA	TRBV6-1	TGTGCCAGCAGACGGGACTTTCAGAACACTGAAGCTTTCTTT	CASRRDFQNTEAFF
NA	TRBJ2-1	NA	TRBV14	TGTGCCAGCAGCCACCGGCTTGGGCGTCCCGACTCCTACAATGAGCAGTTCTTC	CASSHRLGRPDSYNEQFF
NA	TRBJ1-1	NA	TRBV9	TGTGCCAGCAGCGTGGCAGGGTTTTCTTCTGAAGCTTTCTTT	CASSVAGFSSEAFF
NA	TRBJ1-1	TRBD1	TRBV28	TGTGCCAGCAGTTTATCCTCGGGACAGACCCGGGGCACTGAAGCTTTCTTT	CASSLSSGQTRGTEAFF
NA	TRBJ1-1	TRBD1	TRBV2	TGTGCCAGCAGAGTCCAGGGGGGCACTGAAGCTTTCTTT	CASRVQGGTEAFF
few	TRBJ1-3	NA	TRBV10-3	TGTGCCATCAGGGACAGCTCTGGAAACACCATATATTTT	CAIRDSSGNTIYF
NA	TRBJ2-7	NA	TRBV23-1	TGCGCCAGCAGTCAATATAATAACAGGCAAGTATATAGTCAGTACTTC	CASSQYNNRQVYSQYF
NA	TRBJ1-3	NA	TRBV21-1	TGTGCCGTGCAAATGGAGGGAAACACCATATATTTT	CAVQMEGNTIYF
NA	TRBJ2-7	TRBD2	TRBV6-6	TGTGCCAGCAGTTACTGGGCGGGGGGCACCTACGAGCAGTACTTC	CASSYWAGGTYEQYF
few	TRBJ2-7	NA	TRBV19	TGTGCCAGTAGTATACAGGGCGGCTTGGGGGAGCAGTACTTC	CASSIQGGLGEQYF
NA	TRBJ1-2	NA	TRBV5-1	TGCGCCAGCAGCCCGGGACAAAACTATGGCTACACCTTC	CASSPGQNYGYTF
NA	TRBJ1-3	NA	TRBV28	TGTGCCAGCAGTCTCCGACTGCAGAGCTCTGGAAACACCATATATTTT	CASSLRLQSSGNTIYF
NA	TRBJ1-5	NA	TRBV10-2	TGCGCCAGCGGTCAGGGGCAGAGGGGCAATCAGCCCCAGCATTTT	CASGQGQRGNQPQHF
NA	TRBJ1-5	NA	TRBV6-1	TGTGCCAGCAGTTTCCAATATCAGCCCCAGCATTTT	CASSFQYQPQHF
NA	TRBJ1-1	NA	TRBV29-1	TGCAGCGTCAGACAGGTCGCTGAAGCTTTCTTT	CSVRQVAEAFF
NA	TRBJ1-2	NA	TRBV5-6	TGTGCCAGCAGCTTTGGGCAGAAGGATGGCTACACCTTC	CASSFGQKDGYTF
NA	TRBJ2-1	TRBD2	TRBV27	TGTGCCAGCAGTTTAGGGGGGGGCTACAATGAGCAGTTCTTC	CASSLGGGYNEQFF
NA	TRBJ1-2	NA	TRBV9	TGTGCCAGCAGCTGGGGGGTCATAGGCAGGGTGATGAGAAGTGGCTACACCTTC	CASSWGVIGRVMRSGYTF
once	TRBJ2-2	TRBD1	TRBV10-3	TGTGCCATCAGTCAGACAGGGAGCGACACCGGGGAGCTGTTTTTT	CAISQTGSDTGELFF
NA	TRBJ1-3	NA	TRBV28	TGTGCCAGCAGCAGGGCCGGGAGGGACACCATATATTTT	CASSRAGRDTIYF
NA	TRBJ1-1	TRBD1	TRBV6-5	TGTGCCAGCAAAAACACAGGGGGCAGGACTGAAGCTTTCTTT	CASKNTGGRTEAFF
NA	TRBJ2-7	TRBD1	TRBV7-3	TGTGCCAGCAGCCTTTATGACAGGGGGGAGCAGTACTTC	CASSLYDRGEQYF
NA	TRBJ2-3	TRBD2	TRBV7-3	TGTGCCAGCAGGGCTAGCGGCGGCACAGATACGCAGTATTTT	CASRASGGTDTQYF
NA	TRBJ1-1	NA	TRBV5-1	TGCGCCAGCAGCCCGCGGATGGGGGGTACTGAAGCTTTCTTT	CASSPRMGGTEAFF
NA	TRBJ1-1	TRBD1	TRBV2	TGTGCCAGCAGTGGCGCCGGGACAGGAGCTTTCTTT	CASSGAGTGAFF
NA	TRBJ1-5	TRBD1	TRBV2	TGTGCCAGCAGGAGACAGGGGAATCAGCCCCAGCATTTT	CASRRQGNQPQHF
NA	TRBJ2-3	TRBD2	TRBV7-3	TGTGCCAGCAGCTGGGGACTAGCGGGTACTACAGATACGCAGTATTTT	CASSWGLAGTTDTQYF
NA	TRBJ2-1	NA	TRBV5-1	TGCGCCAGCAGCTTGACGGGTCCCGGTGAGCAGTTCTTC	CASSLTGPGEQFF
NA	TRBJ1-3	NA	TRBV19	TGTGCCAGTAGTAACCTCAGGGGATGGTCTGGAAACACCATATATTTT	CASSNLRGWSGNTIYF
NA	TRBJ2-7	NA	TRBV28	TGTGCCAGCAGTCCCCAGGGGTACGAGCAGTACTTC	CASSPQGYEQYF
NA	TRBJ2-3	NA	TRBV19	TGTGCCAGTAGGAGTTCCTCTAGCACAGATACGCAGTATTTT	CASRSSSSTDTQYF
NA	TRBJ2-1	NA	TRBV27	TGTGCCAGCAGTACAGGGAATGAGCAGTTCTTC	CASSTGNEQFF
NA	TRBJ1-1	NA	TRBV9	TGTGCCAGCAGCTTTAGACAGGAAAACACTGAAGCTTTCTTT	CASSFRQENTEAFF